This section outlines one T cell receptor beta chain sequence together with its context. Its antigen is not identified. The PCR made use of 60 Vbeta and 13 Jbeta primers. Measured with immunoSEQ multiplex PCR; TCRdb has only the in-frame clones, and not every one. There are 150,000 to 200,000 clones in the sample; roughly an eighth occur only once, and about 7.8% lies in the top ten. This entry belongs to a study of cytomegalovirus exposure and HLA in healthy donors. Study-level findings and limits: Solely CMV serostatus was available to characterize immune exposure.

The CDR3 totals 14 residues. Germline V gene data show CDR1 as SGHTA and CDR2 as FQGNSA. V was trimmed by 0 bases and J by 7 bases, leaving 12 bases between them. This chain joins TRBV7-2 and TRBJ1-2; tentative D call: TRBD1 (5 bases). This receptor was obtained from a man aged 50 to 60 in good health and CMV-seropositive. What was sequenced was PBMCs. The CDR3 here is CASSLAVAGIGYTF. For the CDR3, the DNA is TGTGCCAGCAGCTTAGCGGTGGCAGGGATTGGCTACACCTTC.